Only one count was recorded for the clone carrying this T cell receptor beta chain. Its specificity is not known. The data belong to a study of cytomegalovirus exposure and HLA in healthy donors. General observations from the study: Cytomegalovirus-associated TCR beta chains were listed, numbering roughly 150.

13 Jbeta primers and 60 Vbeta primers were used for the PCR. Profiling relied on immunoSEQ multiplex PCR, and the TCRdb table lists in-frame clones only, not all of them. The table records some 180,000 clones, 81% of them present only once. The receptor was isolated from a man aged 40-49 years in good health and CMV-seropositive. The sequencing input was PBMCs.

CDR3 in amino acids: CALKWGQGVSPGELFF. DNA of the CDR3: TGTGCCCTTAAGTGGGGACAGGGGGTATCCCCCGGGGAGCTGTTTTTT. This chain connects TRBV30 to TRBJ2-2; 11 nucleotides match TRBD1. CDR3 length equals 16 residues. V was clipped by 8 bases and J by 6 bases; unmatched bases: 14. The germline V gene has CDR1 GTSNPN and CDR2 SVGIG (reference sequence).